This T cell receptor (beta chain) was sequenced for a study of vaccination effects on CD4 cells after COVID-19. V lost 7 bases, J lost 11 bases, and 9 bases stayed unmatched. Germline V gives CDR1 DFQATT, CDR2 SNEGSKA (reference sequence). CDR3 length equals 11 residues. Study-level results: Vaccine-induced clones in healthy vaccinees cross-reacted with common cold coronaviruses in only 1 of 255 cases.

Turning to this clone: Its target is unknown.

Before sequencing took place, the ViraFEST assay used viral peptide pools to expand antigen-specific CD4+ T cells. An approximately ten-day culture period preceded the isolation of CD4+ T cells. Nucleocapsid antibodies were negative in the vaccine recipients, who had never had SARS-CoV-2 infection. The protocol was immunoSEQ multiplex PCR, while the TCRdb copy is restricted to in-frame clones and leaves out a portion. The data show 70,000 or so clones, with under 80% seen just once and about 11% held by the top ten. The source is a human donor who received a COVID-19 vaccine. The rearrangement joins TRBV20-1 to TRBJ2-3; 7 bases map to TRBD2. The specimen comprised CD4+ T cells from PBMCs cultured with SARS-CoV-2 spike peptides, sampled before COVID-19 vaccination. This CDR3 reads CSVKSGAKQYF. CDR3 nucleotide sequence: TGCAGTGTCAAAAGCGGGGCTAAGCAGTATTTT.